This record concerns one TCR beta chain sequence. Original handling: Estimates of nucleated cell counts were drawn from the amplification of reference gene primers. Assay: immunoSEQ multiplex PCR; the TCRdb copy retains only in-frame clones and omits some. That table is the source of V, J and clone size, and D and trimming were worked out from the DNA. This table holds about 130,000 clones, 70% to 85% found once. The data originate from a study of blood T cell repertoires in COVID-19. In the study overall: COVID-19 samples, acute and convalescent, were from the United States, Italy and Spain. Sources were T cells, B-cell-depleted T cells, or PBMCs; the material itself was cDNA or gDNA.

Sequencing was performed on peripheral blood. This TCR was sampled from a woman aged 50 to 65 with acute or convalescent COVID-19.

CDR3 sequence reads: CASSKAASGGRKPSTDTQYF. CDR3 coding DNA: TGTGCCAGCAGCAAAGCGGCTAGCGGGGGGCGAAAACCGTCCACAGATACGCAGTATTTT. This chain uses TRBV21-1 with TRBJ2-3; TRBD2, the table's D call, lacks a check against the DNA. TRBV21-1 is a recognized pseudogene. CDR3 length: 20 residues.